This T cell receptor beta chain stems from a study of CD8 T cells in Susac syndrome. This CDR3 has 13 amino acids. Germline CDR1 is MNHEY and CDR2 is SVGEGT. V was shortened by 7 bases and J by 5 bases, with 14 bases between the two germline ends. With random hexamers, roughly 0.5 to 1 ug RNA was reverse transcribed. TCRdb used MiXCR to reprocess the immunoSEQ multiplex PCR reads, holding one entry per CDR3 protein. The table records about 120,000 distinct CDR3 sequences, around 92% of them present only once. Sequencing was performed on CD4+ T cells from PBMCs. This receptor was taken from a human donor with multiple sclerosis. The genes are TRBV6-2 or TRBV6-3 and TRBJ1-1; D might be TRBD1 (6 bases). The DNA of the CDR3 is TGTGCCAGCACACCGGGACAAGCGACTGAAGCTTTCTTT. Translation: CASTPGQATEAFF.